The sequence of this TCR beta chain was determined in a study of blood T cells in healthy people across ages. Trimming stripped 7 bases from V and 1 base from J, with 11 bases between. Germline CDR1 is SGHRS and CDR2 is YFSETQ. The CDR3 length is 14 residues. Findings and caveats of the study: Donor CMV status was unknown, possibly confounding expanded clonotype changes. Relative to aged donors, long-lived donors carried more naive CD4+ cells and displayed higher diversity.

Drawing of peripheral blood yielded ten milliliters from each donor. Whenever a sample was processed, at least 7 million PBMCs were isolated. Primers used in a second PCR of roughly 6 to 12 cycles were a sample-barcoded 5' primer and a J-beta primer mix. TCRdb recomputed calls from the 5' RACE reads with MiXCR, one row per CDR3 protein. The sample lists hundreds of thousands of distinct CDR3 sequences; approximately 39% were seen once. Details on this clonotype: What it binds is unknown.

Sequencing was carried out using blood. The rearrangement uses TRBV5-1 and TRBJ2-2; D is perhaps TRBD1 or TRBD2 (6 bases each). The sequence came from a woman aged 60-75 years in good health. The CDR3 sequence is CASAGQLNTGELFF. CDR3 sequence (DNA): TGCGCCAGCGCGGGACAACTGAACACCGGGGAGCTGTTTTTT.